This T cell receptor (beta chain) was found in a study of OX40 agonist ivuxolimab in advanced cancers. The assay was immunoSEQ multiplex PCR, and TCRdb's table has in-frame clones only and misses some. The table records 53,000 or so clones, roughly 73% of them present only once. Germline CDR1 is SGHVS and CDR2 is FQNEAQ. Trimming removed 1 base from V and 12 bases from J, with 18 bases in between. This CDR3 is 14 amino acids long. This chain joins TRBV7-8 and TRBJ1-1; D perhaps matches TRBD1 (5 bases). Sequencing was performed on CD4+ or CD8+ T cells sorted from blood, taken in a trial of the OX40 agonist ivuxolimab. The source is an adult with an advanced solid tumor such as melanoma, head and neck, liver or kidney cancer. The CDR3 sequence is CASSLVVRGPKTFF. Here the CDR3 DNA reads TGTGCCAGCAGCTTAGTAGTAAGGGGACCAAAGACTTTCTTT.